This T cell receptor (beta chain) was captured by sequencing in a study of control samples from healthy donors and cancer patients. The assay was immunoSEQ multiplex PCR, and TCRdb's table has in-frame clones only and misses some. The sample lists 120,000 to 150,000 clones, roughly 89% occurring once. Sequenced sample: blood. This TCR came from a man aged 18 to 30 in good health.

The DNA for the CDR3 is TGTGCCAGCAGGGATTTCAGGGACGAGGGGACTGAAGCTTTCTTT. Protein: CASRDFRDEGTEAFF. The V and J genes are TRBV6-5 and TRBJ1-1; TRBD1 is a possible D gene (5 bases). The CDR3 consists of 15 residues. Trimming pared 6 bases from V and 5 bases from J, leaving 19 bases between. Germline V gene lookup returns CDR1 MNHEY and CDR2 SVGAGI.